This TCR beta chain was retrieved from a study of cytomegalovirus exposure and HLA in healthy donors. The primer mix had 60 Vbeta and 13 Jbeta primers. Sequenced by immunoSEQ multiplex PCR; TCRdb stores in-frame clones only, minus some. The sample comprises roughly 160,000 clones, 80% of which are singletons, and approximately 4.5% rests with the top ten. Findings of the study overall: Rates of TCR association differed by HLA locus in a later analysis, with DRB1 highest and HLA-C lowest. HLA alleles were associated with around 17,000 TCR beta sequences in a later analysis at 0.05 false discovery rate. TCR beta V- and J-gene trimming, according to a later analysis, was linked to a missense DCLRE1C variant. Published work reported that the classifier diagnosed cytomegalovirus status with high specificity and sensitivity.

Points on this clone: Antigen specificity is unknown.

Germline V gene lookup returns CDR1 LNHNV and CDR2 YYDKDF (reference sequence). V shed 0 bases and J shed 6 bases, with 11 bases lying between them. The CDR3 extends over 14 amino acids. The chain employs TRBV15 and TRBJ1-1; D is unclear. The receptor was isolated from a man under 40 in good health and CMV-seronegative. The sequenced material came from PBMCs. DNA for the CDR3: TGTGCCACCAGCAGAGATGTGAGAGCCTCTGAAGCTTTCTTT. Protein sequence: CATSRDVRASEAFF.